A single sample is the source of the 13 T cell receptor beta chains below, sequenced in a study of human T cells and chemical hapten exposure. The sample's time point: patch test 2, 6 weeks after DPC sensitization. The treatment was: therapeutic diphenylcyclopropenone sensitization with weekly scalp DPC. TCRdb re-called the RACE reads through MiXCR, storing one row per CDR3 protein. The sample records some 100,000 distinct CDR3 sequences, 9.2% being singletons. This specimen consisted of whole blood, obtained in connection with sensitization to the hapten diphenylcyclopropenone (DPC). The receptors here all came from a woman aged 35 to 49 with alopecia areata. Some clones in this sample may be carry-over from other donors' samples.

This clonotype was counted at least ten times. This rearrangement joins TRBV10-3 to TRBJ2-5; D unresolved. CDR1 is ENHRY, CDR2 SYGVKD, per germline. This CDR3 region has 11 residues. Trimming left V 3 bases short and J 5 bases short, with 4 bases between. The CDR3 loop reads CAISDEETQYF. Written as DNA, the CDR3 is TGTGCCATCAGTGATGAGGAGACCCAGTACTTC.

The chain carries TRBV29-1 and TRBJ2-5; TRBD2 matches 13 bases. V lost 6 bases and J lost 2; bases outside the gene matches: 6. This CDR3 is 15 amino acids long. Germline V gives CDR1 SQVTM, CDR2 ANQGSEA. The CDR3 is CSVGSTSGGQETQYF. The DNA of the CDR3 is TGCAGCGTAGGATCGACTAGCGGGGGGCAAGAGACCCAGTACTTC.

The chain combines TRBV20-1 with TRBJ1-1; TRBD1 matches 9 bases. The CDR3 is 15 residues long. The V gene's germline CDR1 is DFQATT and CDR2 SNEGSKA (reference sequence). The V gene end was trimmed by 3 bases and the J gene end by 4 bases; junction bases not matched to a gene: 9. The CDR3: CSARTGQGTSTEAFF. CDR3 DNA: TGCAGTGCTAGGACCGGACAGGGGACGAGCACTGAAGCTTTCTTT.

This clonotype was observed a handful of times. The CDR3 sequence is CASSHLTGVADTQYF. The CDR3, as DNA: TGTGCCAGCAGCCACCTGACAGGGGTTGCAGATACGCAGTATTTT. The chain carries TRBV6-6 and TRBJ2-3, with 8 nucleotides matching TRBD1. The CDR3 spans 15 residues. Germline CDR1 and CDR2: MNHNY and SVGAGI (reference sequence). The junction had 9 bases not matched to a gene; V was cut back by 6 bases and J by 4 bases.

This clonotype has at least ten counts. The chain couples TRBV4-2 to TRBJ2-6, with 7 bases matching TRBD1. The germline V gene has CDR1 LGHNA and CDR2 YNFKEQ. The V and J ends lost 3 bases and 1 base, in that order; junction bases with no gene match: 9. The CDR3 is 18 amino acids. CDR3: CASSQARQGRSGANVLTF. CDR3 in DNA: TGTGCCAGCAGCCAGGCCCGACAGGGCAGGTCTGGGGCCAACGTCCTGACTTTC.

This clonotype occurred many times. The chain carries TRBV2 and TRBJ2-3; 10 bases are shared with TRBD1. Germline values: CDR1 SNHLY, CDR2 FYNNEI. The ends lost 11 bases at V and 4 bases at J; junction bases unmatched: 9. This CDR3 contains 14 residues. DNA of the CDR3: TGTGCCGGATCCGGGACAGGGGTTGCAGATACGCAGTATTTT. Amino acid sequence: CAGSGTGVADTQYF.

This clonotype was detected many times. J is TRBJ2-3 and V is TRBV6-5; 7 bases agree with TRBD1. In germline, CDR1 is MNHEY, CDR2 SVGAGI. The CDR3 sequence is 15 residues long. J lost 1 base, V lost 8 bases, and 9 bases had no gene match. The CDR3 region is CASGKTTGGTDTQYF. CDR3 coding DNA: TGTGCCAGCGGCAAAACTACAGGGGGCACAGATACGCAGTATTTT.

This clonotype was detected a few times. The chain carries TRBV21-1 and TRBJ2-1; the listed D gene, TRBD1, was not tested against the DNA. TRBV21-1 is labeled a pseudogene. This CDR3 is 15 amino acids long. This CDR3 is CASSKALSVQDEQFF. The CDR3 DNA reads TGTGCCAGCAGCAAAGCGCTTTCGGTACAGGATGAGCAGTTCTTC.

This rearrangement joins TRBV13 to TRBJ2-7; TRBD1 aligns across 7 bases. Germline CDR1 PRHDT, CDR2 FYEKMQ (reference sequence). This CDR3 is 16 amino acids long. V shed 5 bases and J 0 bases; nucleotides not matched to a gene: 10. CDR3 sequence reads: CASSPSGTVRSYEQYF. The CDR3 nucleotides read TGTGCCAGCAGCCCATCCGGGACAGTCCGCTCCTACGAGCAGTACTTC.

A note on this clonotype: A much larger clonotype is one base distant, so this may be a read error. The chain uses TRBV4-2 and TRBJ1-5; TRBD1 matches at 7 bases. CDR1 and CDR2 from the germline V gene are LGHNA and YNFKEQ. The CDR3 sequence is 15 residues long. This CDR3 reads CASNQSGQSNQPQHF. The CDR3 bases are TGTGCCAGCAACCAATCGGGACAGAGCAATCAGCCCCAGCATTTT.

This clonotype was observed a handful of times. The genes are TRBV7-3 and TRBJ2-5, with D uncertain. The CDR3 extends over 13 amino acids. Germline CDR1 reads SGHTA; CDR2 reads FQGTGA. Deletions cut 5 bases from V and 2 bases from J, with 9 bases between. CDR3: CASSRAPQETQYF. For the CDR3, the DNA is TGTGCCAGCAGCCGGGCCCCTCAAGAGACCCAGTACTTC.

The chain couples TRBV7-2 to TRBJ1-2; tentative D call: TRBD1 (6 bases). The germline V and J ends were trimmed by 1 base and 6 bases, with 12 bases remaining between them. The CDR3 is 14 amino acids. Germline V CDR1 and CDR2: SGHTA, FQGNSA. The CDR3 reads CASSLEDRRNGYTF. In DNA form, the CDR3 reads TGTGCCAGCAGCTTAGAAGACAGGAGGAATGGCTACACCTTC.

In the case of this clonotype: Here the CDR3 omits its conserved ending phenylalanine or tryptophan, so a read error is the likely source. CDR3 loop: CASSLLRDSRQSGANVLTS. The CDR3 DNA follows: TGTGCCAGCAGCTTGCTCCGGGACAGCCGGCAATCTGGGGCCAACGTCCTGACTTCC. The genes are TRBV11-2 and TRBJ2-6; 7 bases fit TRBD1. The germline CDR1 and CDR2 sequences are SGHAT and FQNNGV. The CDR3 runs 19 residues. The junction had 12 bases not matched to a gene; V was cut back by 3 bases and J by 1 base.